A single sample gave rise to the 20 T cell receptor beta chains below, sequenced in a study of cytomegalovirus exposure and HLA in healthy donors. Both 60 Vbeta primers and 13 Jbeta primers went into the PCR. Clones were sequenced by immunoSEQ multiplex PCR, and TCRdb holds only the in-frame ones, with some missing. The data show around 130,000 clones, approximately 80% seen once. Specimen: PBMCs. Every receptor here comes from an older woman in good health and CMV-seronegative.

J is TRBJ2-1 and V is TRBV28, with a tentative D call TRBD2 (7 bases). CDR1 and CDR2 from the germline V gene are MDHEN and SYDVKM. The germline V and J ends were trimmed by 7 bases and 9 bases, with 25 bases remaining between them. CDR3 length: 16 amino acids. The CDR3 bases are TGTGCCAGCACCGTTGGGGGGGCGAATGGAGTTGGTGAGCAGTTCTTC. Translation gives CASTVGGANGVGEQFF.

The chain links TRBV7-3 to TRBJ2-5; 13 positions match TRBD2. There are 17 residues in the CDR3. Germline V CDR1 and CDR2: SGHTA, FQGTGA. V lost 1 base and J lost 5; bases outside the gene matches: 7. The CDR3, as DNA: TGTGCCAGCAGCTTAATGGGGGGACTAGCGGGAATGGAGACCCAGTACTTC. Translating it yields CASSLMGGLAGMETQYF.

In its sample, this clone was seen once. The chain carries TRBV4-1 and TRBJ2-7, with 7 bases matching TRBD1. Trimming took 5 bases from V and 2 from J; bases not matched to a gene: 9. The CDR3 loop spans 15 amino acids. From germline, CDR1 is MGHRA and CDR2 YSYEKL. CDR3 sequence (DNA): TGCGCCAGCAGCACCCAGGGGGTTCCTACCTACGAGCAGTACTTC. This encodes CASSTQGVPTYEQYF.

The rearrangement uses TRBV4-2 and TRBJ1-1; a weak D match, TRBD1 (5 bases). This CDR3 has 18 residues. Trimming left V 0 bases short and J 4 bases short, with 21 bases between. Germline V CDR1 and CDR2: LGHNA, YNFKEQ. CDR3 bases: TGTGCCAGCAGCCAAGATGGAGCTCGACAGAGAATAACCACTGAAGCTTTCTTT. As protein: CASSQDGARQRITTEAFF.

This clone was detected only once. The CDR3 protein is CASSQFEGANEKLFF. CDR3 bases: TGTGCCAGCAGCCAATTTGAGGGGGCTAATGAAAAACTGTTTTTT. J is TRBJ1-4 and V is TRBV14, with D perhaps TRBD1 (6 bases). The V gene's germline CDR1 is SGHDN and CDR2 FVKESK. The CDR3 sequence is 15 residues long. The germline V and J ends were trimmed by 2 bases and 3 bases, with 10 bases remaining between them.

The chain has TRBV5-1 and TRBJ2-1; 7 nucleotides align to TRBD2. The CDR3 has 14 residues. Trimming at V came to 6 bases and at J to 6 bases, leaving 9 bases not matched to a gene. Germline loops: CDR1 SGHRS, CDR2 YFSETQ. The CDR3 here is CASKKVSGINEQFF. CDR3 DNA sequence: TGCGCCAGCAAGAAGGTAAGCGGGATCAATGAGCAGTTCTTC. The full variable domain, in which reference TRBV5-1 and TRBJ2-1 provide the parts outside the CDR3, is KAGVTQTPRYLIKTRGQQVTLSCSPISGHRSVSWYQQTPGQGLQFLFEYFSETQRNKGNFPGRFSGRQFSNSRSEMNVSTLELGDSALYLCASKKVSGINEQFFGPGTRLTVL.

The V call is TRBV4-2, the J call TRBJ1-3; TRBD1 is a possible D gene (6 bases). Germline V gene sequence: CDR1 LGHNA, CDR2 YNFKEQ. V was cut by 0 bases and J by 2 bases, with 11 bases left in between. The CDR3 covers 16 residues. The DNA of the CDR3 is TGTGCCAGCAGCCAAGACTTGGGGGCGACTGGAAACACCATATATTTT. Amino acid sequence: CASSQDLGATGNTIYF.

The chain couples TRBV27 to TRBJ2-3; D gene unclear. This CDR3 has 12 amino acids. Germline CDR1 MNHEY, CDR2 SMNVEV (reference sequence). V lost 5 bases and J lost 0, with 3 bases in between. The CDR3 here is CASSPSTDTQYF. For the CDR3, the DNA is TGTGCCAGCAGTCCGAGCACAGATACGCAGTATTTT.

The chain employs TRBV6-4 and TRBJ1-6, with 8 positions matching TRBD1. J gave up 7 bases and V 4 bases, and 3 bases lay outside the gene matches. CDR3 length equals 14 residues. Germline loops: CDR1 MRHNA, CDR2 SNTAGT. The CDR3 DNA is TGTGCCAGCAGTGTTGACAGGGGAAATTCACCCCTCCACTTT. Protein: CASSVDRGNSPLHF.

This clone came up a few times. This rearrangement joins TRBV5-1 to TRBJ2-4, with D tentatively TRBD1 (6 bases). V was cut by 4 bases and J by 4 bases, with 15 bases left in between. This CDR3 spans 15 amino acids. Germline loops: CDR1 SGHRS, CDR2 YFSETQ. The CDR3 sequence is CASSLQDRLKNIQYF. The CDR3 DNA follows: TGCGCCAGCAGCCTACAGGACAGATTGAAAAACATTCAGTACTTC.

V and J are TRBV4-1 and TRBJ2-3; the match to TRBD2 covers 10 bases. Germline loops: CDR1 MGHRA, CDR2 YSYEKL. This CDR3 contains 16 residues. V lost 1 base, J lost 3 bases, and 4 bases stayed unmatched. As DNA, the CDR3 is TGCGCCAGCAGCCAAGGGGGACTAGCGACGACAGATACGCAGTATTTT. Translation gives CASSQGGLATTDTQYF.

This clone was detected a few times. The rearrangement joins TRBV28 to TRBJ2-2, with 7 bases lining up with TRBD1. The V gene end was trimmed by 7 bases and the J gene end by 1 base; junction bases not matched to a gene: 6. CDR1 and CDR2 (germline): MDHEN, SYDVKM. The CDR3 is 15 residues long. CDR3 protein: CASTQGGWNTGELFF. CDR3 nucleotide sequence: TGTGCCAGCACCCAAGGGGGCTGGAACACCGGGGAGCTGTTTTTT.

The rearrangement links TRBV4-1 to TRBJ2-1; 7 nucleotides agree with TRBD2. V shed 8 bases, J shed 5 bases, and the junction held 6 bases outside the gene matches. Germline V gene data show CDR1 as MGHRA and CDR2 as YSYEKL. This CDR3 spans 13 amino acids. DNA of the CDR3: TGCGCCAGCGGGGGGGTGGCCCACAATGAGCAGTTCTTC. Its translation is CASGGVAHNEQFF.

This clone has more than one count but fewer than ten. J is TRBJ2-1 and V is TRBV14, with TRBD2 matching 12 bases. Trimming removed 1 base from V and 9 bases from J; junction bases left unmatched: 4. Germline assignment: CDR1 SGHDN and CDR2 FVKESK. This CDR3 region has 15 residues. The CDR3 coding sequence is TGTGCCAGCAGCCAAGCGGGACTAGCGGGCGGTGAGCAGTTCTTC. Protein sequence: CASSQAGLAGGEQFF.

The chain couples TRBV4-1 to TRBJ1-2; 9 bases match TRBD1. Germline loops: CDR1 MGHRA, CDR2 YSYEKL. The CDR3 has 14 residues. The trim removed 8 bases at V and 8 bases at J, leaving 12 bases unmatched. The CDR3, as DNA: TGCGCCAGCCGTAATTTGGGACAGGGAGGGGGCTACACCTTC. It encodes CASRNLGQGGGYTF.

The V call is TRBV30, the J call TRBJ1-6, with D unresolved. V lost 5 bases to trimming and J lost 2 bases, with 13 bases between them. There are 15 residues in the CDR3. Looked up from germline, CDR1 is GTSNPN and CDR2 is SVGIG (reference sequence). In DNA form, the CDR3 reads TGTGCCTGGCAGAGCGGCGCGGCCTATAATTCACCCCTCCACTTT. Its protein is CAWQSGAAYNSPLHF.

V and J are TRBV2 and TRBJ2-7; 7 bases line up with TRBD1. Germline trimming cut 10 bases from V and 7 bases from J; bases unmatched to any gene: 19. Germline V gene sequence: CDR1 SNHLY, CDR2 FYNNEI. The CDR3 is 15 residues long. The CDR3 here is CATKRNKDRVGEQYF. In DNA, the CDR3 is TGTGCCACCAAAAGAAACAAAGACAGGGTCGGGGAGCAGTACTTC.

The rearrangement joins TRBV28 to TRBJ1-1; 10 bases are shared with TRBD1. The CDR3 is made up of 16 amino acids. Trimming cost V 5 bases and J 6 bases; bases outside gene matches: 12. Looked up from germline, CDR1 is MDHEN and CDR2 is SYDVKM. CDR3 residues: CASSPRGQGGLAEAFF. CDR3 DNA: TGTGCCAGCAGTCCGAGAGGACAGGGGGGTTTGGCTGAAGCTTTCTTT.

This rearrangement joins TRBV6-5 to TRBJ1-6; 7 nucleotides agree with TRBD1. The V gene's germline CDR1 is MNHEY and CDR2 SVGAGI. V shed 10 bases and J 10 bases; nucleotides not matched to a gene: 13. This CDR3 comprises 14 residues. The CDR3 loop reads CATTRQGKFSPLHF. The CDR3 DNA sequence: TGTGCCACAACTAGACAGGGAAAATTCTCACCCCTCCACTTT.

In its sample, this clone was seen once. CDR3 sequence: CASRGDRGPFRAQYF. DNA for the CDR3: TGTGCCAGCAGGGGGGACAGGGGGCCATTCCGGGCCCAGTACTTC. The chain combines TRBV2 with TRBJ2-5; TRBD1 agrees at 12 bases. CDR1 is SNHLY and CDR2 is FYNNEI in the germline V gene. The length of the CDR3 is 15 residues. The trim removed 6 bases at V and 9 bases at J, leaving 11 bases unmatched. Complete variable domain (other parts from reference TRBV2 and TRBJ2-5): EPEVTQTPSHQVTQMGQEVILRCVPISNHLYFYWYRQILGQKVEFLVSFYNNEISEKSEIFDDQFSVERPDGSNFTLKIRSTKLEDSAMYFCASRGDRGPFRAQYFGPGTRLLVL.